What follows are 31 T cell receptor beta chains derived from one specimen sequenced in a study of technical replicates of blood from a few donors. Repertoires were generated with immunoSEQ multiplex PCR, while TCRdb's copy carries only in-frame clones and drops some. Of about 79,000 clones listed, approximately 94% are singletons. What was sequenced was T cells isolated from PBMCs. Source of these receptors: a human donor in good health.

This chain uses TRBV6-4 with TRBJ2-3; D possibly corresponds to TRBD1 (6 bases). Looked up from germline, CDR1 is MRHNA and CDR2 is SNTAGT. Trimming left V 2 bases short and J 13 bases short, with 13 bases between. This CDR3 has 12 amino acids. The CDR3 nucleotides read TGTGCCAGCAGTGACGTAGGGGGACGGGAGTATTTT. This codes for CASSDVGGREYF.

The chain combines TRBV19 with TRBJ1-1, with D hard to call. Germline V CDR1 and CDR2: LNHDA, SQIVND (reference sequence). The CDR3 has 15 amino acids. The V and J ends lost 7 bases and 0 bases respectively, with 15 bases between them. CDR3 sequence reads: CASIGGGFLNTEAFF. CDR3 nucleotide sequence: TGTGCCAGTATCGGCGGCGGGTTCTTGAACACTGAAGCTTTCTTT.

This sequence joins TRBV19 and TRBJ2-7; TRBD1 might be the D (5 bases). Germline V gene sequence: CDR1 LNHDA, CDR2 SQIVND (reference sequence). Trimming removed 4 bases from V and 3 bases from J, with 16 bases in between. The CDR3 is made up of 15 amino acids. CDR3 loop: CASSTRQRADYEQYF. Here the CDR3 DNA reads TGTGCCAGTAGTACCCGACAGCGTGCTGACTACGAGCAGTACTTC.

DNA for the CDR3: TGTGCCAGCGCGTGGGGGGGGAGCACAGATACGCAGTATTTT. This translates into CASAWGGSTDTQYF. The rearrangement links TRBV2 to TRBJ2-3; 7 bases agree with TRBD2. The CDR3 spans 14 residues. CDR1 SNHLY and CDR2 FYNNEI come from the germline V gene. Unmatched junction bases numbered 5, after V lost 8 bases and J lost 0 bases. Based on the CDR3 plus reference TRBV2 and TRBJ2-3, the full variable domain is EPEVTQTPSHQVTQMGQEVILRCVPISNHLYFYWYRQILGQKVEFLVSFYNNEISEKSEIFDDQFSVERPDGSNFTLKIRSTKLEDSAMYFCASAWGGSTDTQYFGPGTRLTVL.

The chain employs TRBV7-9 and TRBJ2-7, with 9 bases identical to TRBD1. CDR1 and CDR2 (germline): SEHNR, FQNEAQ (reference sequence). The CDR3 extends over 15 amino acids. V lost 3 bases, J lost 4 bases, and 7 bases stayed unmatched. CDR3 nucleotides: TGTGCCAGCAGCTTGGGCCGACAGGGGGTTTACGAGCAGTACTTC. Translation: CASSLGRQGVYEQYF.

The chain employs TRBV30 and TRBJ1-4, with a weak D call TRBD1 (6 bases). Germline V gene sequence: CDR1 GTSNPN, CDR2 SVGIG (reference sequence). V lost 4 bases and J lost 7, with 13 bases in between. CDR3 length: 13 residues. This CDR3 is CAWKGGLREKLFF. For the CDR3, the DNA is TGTGCCTGGAAGGGGGGGCTGCGTGAAAAACTGTTTTTT.

The V gene is TRBV5-1, the J gene TRBJ2-7; 9 positions match TRBD1. This CDR3 contains 14 residues. After removal of 0 bases from V and 5 bases from J, the junction contained 3 bases not matched to a gene. Germline V gene sequence: CDR1 SGHRS, CDR2 YFSETQ. Here the CDR3 reads CASSLGQGGDEQYF. CDR3 in DNA: TGCGCCAGCAGCTTGGGACAGGGGGGAGACGAGCAGTACTTC. Supplemented by reference TRBV5-1 and TRBJ2-7, the full variable domain reads KAGVTQTPRYLIKTRGQQVTLSCSPISGHRSVSWYQQTPGQGLQFLFEYFSETQRNKGNFPGRFSGRQFSNSRSEMNVSTLELGDSALYLCASSLGQGGDEQYFGPGTRLTVT.

This sequence joins TRBV27 and TRBJ2-4; D uncertain. The CDR3 runs 17 residues. The V end lost 2 bases, the J end lost 1 base, and 15 bases lay between the germline ends. Germline CDR1 and CDR2: MNHEY and SMNVEV (reference sequence). The chain's CDR3 is CASSLGPPGFAKNIQYF. The CDR3 coding sequence is TGTGCCAGCAGTTTAGGGCCGCCTGGGTTCGCCAAAAACATTCAGTACTTC.

The J gene is TRBJ2-7, the V gene TRBV28; 13 bases agree with TRBD2. V shed 3 bases and J 4 bases; nucleotides not matched to a gene: 6. Germline lookup yields CDR1 MDHEN and CDR2 SYDVKM. The CDR3 is 16 amino acids. For the CDR3, the DNA is TGTGCCAGCAGTTTGGGACTAGCGGGGAGGGGGTACGAGCAGTACTTC. Translated, it gives CASSLGLAGRGYEQYF.

This clone was found a few times. The chain couples TRBV7-9 to TRBJ1-1; D remains ambiguous. Trimming shortened V by 7 bases and J by 3 bases, and 9 bases separated the two germline ends. Germline CDR1 SEHNR, CDR2 FQNEAQ (reference sequence). The length of the CDR3 is 12 residues. CDR3 DNA: TGTGCCAGCACCAATTCGGACACTGAAGCTTTCTTT. Translated, it gives CASTNSDTEAFF.

The genes are TRBV9 and TRBJ2-4; D unclear. V lost 4 bases, J lost 0 bases, and 11 bases lay in between. This CDR3 is built from 15 residues. CDR1 and CDR2 from the germline V gene are SGDLS and YYNGEE. The DNA for the CDR3 is TGTGCCAGCAGCCCCTCCGGAGTAGCCAAAAACATTCAGTACTTC. Its protein is CASSPSGVAKNIQYF.

The chain is built from TRBV10-1 and TRBJ2-1; 8 bases are a match to TRBD2. This CDR3 contains 16 residues. V was pared by 3 bases and J by 4 bases, with 8 bases of the junction left unmatched. Looked up from germline, CDR1 is WNHNN and CDR2 is SYGVQD (reference sequence). CDR3 in amino acids: CASSDLGSGVYNEQFF. The DNA of the CDR3 is TGCGCCAGCAGTGACCTAGGTAGCGGGGTTTACAATGAGCAGTTCTTC.

The chain has TRBV5-1 and TRBJ2-3; D is unresolved. The CDR3 is 11 amino acids. Trimming removed 4 bases at V and 4 bases at J, with 4 bases between. In germline, CDR1 is SGHRS, CDR2 YFSETQ. The CDR3 loop reads CASSVADTQYF. CDR3 nucleotide sequence: TGCGCCAGCAGCGTAGCAGATACGCAGTATTTT. The variable domain in full, completed from reference TRBV5-1 and TRBJ2-3, reads KAGVTQTPRYLIKTRGQQVTLSCSPISGHRSVSWYQQTPGQGLQFLFEYFSETQRNKGNFPGRFSGRQFSNSRSEMNVSTLELGDSALYLCASSVADTQYFGPGTRLTVL.

This clone was observed a single time. V gene TRBV23-1 combines with J gene TRBJ1-1, with a weak D call TRBD1 (5 bases). TRBV23-1 is identified as an open reading frame with a role that is uncertain. CDR3 length: 16 amino acids. V lost 2 bases, J lost 2 bases, and 15 bases lay in between. CDR3 residues: CASSQIKSGTNTEAFF. For the CDR3, the DNA is TGCGCCAGCAGTCAAATAAAATCCGGGACTAACACTGAAGCTTTCTTT.

This rearrangement joins TRBV19 to TRBJ1-2; D perhaps matches TRBD1 (6 bases). This CDR3 comprises 14 residues. V dropped 8 bases and J dropped 4 bases, with 17 bases sitting between them. Germline CDR1 LNHDA, CDR2 SQIVND (reference sequence). As DNA, the CDR3 is TGTGCCAGTCACCCCCTGGGGGCAGCCTATGGCTACACCTTC. Encoded protein: CASHPLGAAYGYTF. Filled out from reference TRBV19 and TRBJ1-2, the complete variable domain reads DGGITQSPKYLFRKEGQNVTLSCEQNLNHDAMYWYRQDPGQGLRLIYYSQIVNDFQKGDIAEGYSVSREKKESFPLTVTSAQKNPTAFYLCASHPLGAAYGYTFGSGTRLTVV.

The rearrangement links TRBV4-1 to TRBJ1-1; D not resolved. This CDR3 region has 14 residues. The V gene lost 4 bases and the J gene lost 3 bases, with 12 bases spanning the gap. Germline V CDR1 and CDR2: MGHRA, YSYEKL. CDR3 DNA sequence: TGCGCCAGCAGCCTCTCGCTCGGGTACACTGAAGCTTTCTTT. This sequence encodes CASSLSLGYTEAFF.

The V and J genes are TRBV2 and TRBJ2-5; TRBD1 aligns across 8 bases. The CDR3 runs to 19 residues. Germline CDR1 and CDR2: SNHLY and FYNNEI. V was clipped by 6 bases and J by 5 bases; unmatched bases: 23. The CDR3 here is CASSESYETDRGEGETQYF. For the CDR3, the DNA is TGTGCCAGCAGCGAAAGCTATGAAACCGACAGGGGCGAGGGTGAGACCCAGTACTTC.

The V call is TRBV7-2, the J call TRBJ2-3; 13 nucleotides match TRBD2. This CDR3 spans 18 amino acids. The germline gives CDR1 SGHTA, CDR2 FQGNSA. The V and J ends lost 6 bases and 10 bases, in that order; junction bases with no gene match: 19. CDR3 nucleotides: TGTGCCAGCAGAGCCGTGGCGGGACTAGCGGGGTCCGAACCTGCGCAGTATTTT. Protein: CASRAVAGLAGSEPAQYF.

CDR3 nucleotides: TGTGCCAGCAGCCCGGGGATAGCGGAAGAGACCCAGTACTTC. Its protein product is CASSPGIAEETQYF. This chain uses TRBV7-3 with TRBJ2-5, with TRBD2 as a possible D gene (6 bases). V gave up 5 bases and J gave up 3 bases, with 13 bases separating them. CDR3 size: 14 residues. From germline, CDR1 is SGHTA and CDR2 FQGTGA.

The V gene is TRBV5-6, the J gene TRBJ1-2; 7 bases are shared with TRBD1. From germline, CDR1 is SGHDT and CDR2 YYEEEE. This CDR3 is 14 amino acids long. V trimming: 4 bases; J trimming: 5 bases; junction bases outside the gene matches: 8. In nucleotides, the CDR3 is TGTGCCAGCAGCCCAGACAGGGTTGGGTATGGCTACACCTTC. It specifies CASSPDRVGYGYTF.

The CDR3 coding sequence is TGTGCCAGCAGCGCCTATATAAACACTGAAGCTTTCTTT. Translation gives CASSAYINTEAFF. The J gene is TRBJ1-1, the V gene TRBV25-1; no firm D call. Germline CDR1 MGHDK, CDR2 SYGVNS. The germline V and J ends were trimmed by 6 bases and 2 bases, with 10 bases remaining between them. This CDR3 spans 13 amino acids.

The chain has TRBV6-1 and TRBJ2-5; a possible D gene is TRBD1 (6 bases). CDR1 and CDR2 from the germline V gene are MNHNS and SASEGT. Trimming removed 7 bases at V and 5 bases at J, with 20 bases between. The CDR3 length is 15 residues. CDR3 in amino acids: CASITGTWMLETQYF. CDR3 nucleotides: TGTGCCAGCATAACAGGGACGTGGATGTTGGAGACCCAGTACTTC.

This chain links TRBV6-6 with TRBJ2-5; D is perhaps TRBD1 (5 bases). CDR3 length equals 12 residues. Germline lookup yields CDR1 MNHNY and CDR2 SVGAGI (reference sequence). V gave up 8 bases and J gave up 4 bases, with 11 bases separating them. The CDR3 loop is CASQQAGETQYF. In DNA form, the CDR3 reads TGTGCCAGCCAACAGGCCGGAGAGACCCAGTACTTC.

CDR3 DNA: TGCAGCGTTGTGGTTAGCGGGGTAATACAAGAGACCCAGTACTTC. It specifies CSVVVSGVIQETQYF. This chain links TRBV29-1 with TRBJ2-5; 8 bases align to TRBD2. CDR1 and CDR2 (germline): SQVTM, ANQGSEA. With 4 bases clipped from V and 2 bases from J, the junction kept 9 bases outside the gene matches. This CDR3 has 15 residues.

The gene calls are TRBV6-6 and TRBJ2-1; weak D call: TRBD2 (5 bases). Trimming left V 5 bases short and J 0 bases short, with 8 bases between. Germline loops: CDR1 MNHNY, CDR2 SVGAGI (reference sequence). The CDR3 contains 14 residues. The chain's CDR3 is CASSRGYSYNEQFF. DNA of the CDR3: TGTGCCAGCAGTCGGGGTTACTCCTACAATGAGCAGTTCTTC.

The gene calls are TRBV9 and TRBJ2-1; 10 positions agree with TRBD2. Germline loops: CDR1 SGDLS, CDR2 YYNGEE. This CDR3 has 18 residues. The junction had 12 bases not matched to a gene; V was cut back by 3 bases and J by 3 bases. The CDR3 here is CASSAPRGLAGDYNEQFF. The CDR3 DNA reads TGTGCCAGCAGCGCCCCCAGGGGGCTAGCGGGGGACTACAATGAGCAGTTCTTC.

The CDR3 DNA follows: TGTGCCAGCGGCCCAGGGGCACCGGAGACCCAGTACTTC. It translates to CASGPGAPETQYF. The V call is TRBV11-2, the J call TRBJ2-5; TRBD1 is a possible D gene (6 bases). The germline V gene has CDR1 SGHAT and CDR2 FQNNGV. With 8 bases removed from V and 5 bases from J, the gap between germline ends came to 15 bases. The CDR3 loop spans 13 amino acids.

This rearrangement joins TRBV19 to TRBJ1-5; D is perhaps TRBD1 (6 bases). Germline-derived CDR1 and CDR2 are LNHDA and SQIVND (reference sequence). V lost 9 bases and J lost 7, with 16 bases in between. CDR3 length: 13 residues. This CDR3 reads CASSTKGGQPQHF. The CDR3 nucleotides read TGTGCCAGCTCAACGAAGGGGGGGCAGCCCCAGCATTTT. Looking up the rest from reference TRBV19 and TRBJ1-5 gives the full variable domain: DGGITQSPKYLFRKEGQNVTLSCEQNLNHDAMYWYRQDPGQGLRLIYYSQIVNDFQKGDIAEGYSVSREKKESFPLTVTSAQKNPTAFYLCASSTKGGQPQHFGDGTRLSIL.

The chain couples TRBV6-6 to TRBJ2-7, with D uncertain. The CDR3 consists of 13 residues. Per the germline V gene, CDR1 is MNHNY and CDR2 is SVGAGI (reference sequence). The V end was cut by 3 bases, the J end by 2 bases, with 8 bases between. CDR3 sequence (DNA): TGTGCCAGCAGTTATGCCAGAACCTACGAGCAGTACTTC. This gives the protein CASSYARTYEQYF.

The gene calls are TRBV11-2 and TRBJ2-5, with TRBD2 as a possible D gene (5 bases). The germline V gene has CDR1 SGHAT and CDR2 FQNNGV. This CDR3 spans 15 amino acids. V lost 5 bases and J lost 4, with 17 bases in between. CDR3: CASSPTRGGRETQYF. The CDR3 DNA reads as TGTGCCAGCAGCCCGACTCGGGGTGGGAGAGAGACCCAGTACTTC.

The genes are TRBV5-4 and TRBJ2-7; 10 bases fit TRBD1. V trimming: 4 bases; J trimming: 3 bases; junction bases outside the gene matches: 4. The length of the CDR3 is 14 residues. Germline V gene data show CDR1 as SGHNT and CDR2 as YYREEE (reference sequence). The CDR3 loop reads CASSVGTGDYEQYF. CDR3 coding DNA: TGTGCCAGCAGCGTGGGGACAGGGGACTACGAGCAGTACTTC.